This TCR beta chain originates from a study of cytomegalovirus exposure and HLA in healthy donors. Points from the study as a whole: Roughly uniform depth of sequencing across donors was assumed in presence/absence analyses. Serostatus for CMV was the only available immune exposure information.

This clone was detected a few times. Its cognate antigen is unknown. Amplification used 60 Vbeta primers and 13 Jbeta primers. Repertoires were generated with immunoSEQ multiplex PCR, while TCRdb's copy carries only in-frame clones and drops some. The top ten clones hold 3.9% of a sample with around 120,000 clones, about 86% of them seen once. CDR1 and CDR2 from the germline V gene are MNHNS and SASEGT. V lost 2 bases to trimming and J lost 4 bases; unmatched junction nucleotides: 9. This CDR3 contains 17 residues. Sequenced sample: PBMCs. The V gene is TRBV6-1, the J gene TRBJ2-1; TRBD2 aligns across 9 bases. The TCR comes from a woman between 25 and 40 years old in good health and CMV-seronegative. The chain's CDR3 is CASSENPPGLAYNEQFF. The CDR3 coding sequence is TGTGCCAGCAGTGAAAATCCTCCGGGACTAGCTTACAATGAGCAGTTCTTC.